This T cell receptor beta chain comes out of a study of blood T cell repertoires in COVID-19. On the study more broadly: Sites in the United States, Italy and Spain provided acute and convalescent COVID-19 samples. The analysed material was cDNA or gDNA that came from T cells, B-cell-depleted T cells, or PBMCs.

Germline V CDR1 and CDR2: MNHNY, SVGAGI (reference sequence). Trimming removed 10 bases from V and 5 bases from J, with 8 bases in between. The CDR3 runs to 11 residues. Authors' analysis steps: Reference gene primer amplification gave nucleated cell count estimates. Assay used: immunoSEQ multiplex PCR; TCRdb lists only in-frame clones, some missing. The DNA gave D and trimming, while V, J and clone size come from that table. The profile shows more than 130,000 clones, 88% of them singletons. The chain carries TRBV6-6 and TRBJ1-4; a possible D gene is TRBD1 (6 bases). The sample was peripheral blood. The receptor was isolated from a man aged 50 to 60 with active or convalescent COVID-19. CDR3 residues: CAIQGNEKLFF. CDR3 DNA: TGTGCCATACAGGGAAATGAAAAACTGTTTTTT.